This is a list of T cell receptor beta chains from one sample in a study of shared clonotypes between healthy human individuals. Here immunoSEQ multiplex PCR was the method, and the copy in TCRdb shows in-frame clones only, minus some. The sample holds 300,000 to 400,000 clones, 74% seen once. Input material: memory CD4+ T cells sorted from blood. These TCRs come from a man aged 25 to 45 in good health. CDR3s include the opening cysteine and the closing phenylalanine or tryptophan. Not every row has a clone size; where given, it reads once, few, many or a size class.

CAWRLAGAGGELFF	TRBV30	NA
CASSPTSGRDGETQYF	TRBV18	NA
CASSPPTSGSGELFF	TRBV5-4	NA
CASSLGGAGANIQYF	TRBV11-2	NA
CSVGGTRNLNTEAFF	TRBV29-1	few
CAISEGGTSYNEQFF	TRBV10-3	once
CASSRDSYEQYF	TRBV5-4	NA
CASREDRGTGQPQHF	TRBV6-1	NA
CSVEIPTTGELFF	TRBV29-1	NA
CAISEATPYNEQFF	TRBV10-3	NA
CASQDLLGKLYGYTF	TRBV19	NA
CASSLGRANGYTF	TRBV5-1	NA
CASRLEIQETQYF	TRBV2	once